The 17 T cell receptor beta chains listed next were all sequenced from one sample in a study of cytomegalovirus exposure and HLA in healthy donors. Sequencing used immunoSEQ multiplex PCR; TCRdb keeps in-frame clones, though not all of them. Among nearly 200,000 clones, roughly 82% were seen once, and the ten largest hold 13%. The sample consisted of PBMCs. The source of these receptors is a woman aged 30 to 39 in good health and CMV-seropositive.

CDR3 sequence: CSAVPRETQYF. DNA of the CDR3: TGCAGTGCTGTCCCTCGTGAGACCCAGTACTTC. The chain combines TRBV20-1 with TRBJ2-5; no reliable D call. Germline lookup yields CDR1 DFQATT and CDR2 SNEGSKA (reference sequence). V lost 5 bases and J 5 bases, leaving 9 bases between the germline ends. CDR3 size: 11 residues.

V usage is TRBV30 and J usage is TRBJ2-1; 12 bases are shared with TRBD2. Unmatched junction bases numbered 7, after V lost 4 bases and J lost 0 bases. Germline values: CDR1 GTSNPN, CDR2 SVGIG (reference sequence). The CDR3 spans 17 residues. DNA for the CDR3: TGTGCCTGGACTAGCGGGAGGGGTTTTAGCTCCTACAATGAGCAGTTCTTC. Its translation: CAWTSGRGFSSYNEQFF.

A single count supports this clone. The CDR3 spells CASSLEAGNQPQHF. Written as DNA, the CDR3 is TGTGCCAGCAGCTTAGAGGCGGGAAATCAGCCCCAGCATTTT. The V call is TRBV7-6, the J call TRBJ1-5, with D uncertain. Germline CDR1 and CDR2: SGHVS and FNYEAQ. V was shortened by 1 base and J by 4 bases, with 8 bases between the two germline ends. The CDR3 extends over 14 amino acids.

V is TRBV5-6 and J is TRBJ1-2; D is perhaps TRBD1 (5 bases). With 1 base removed from V and 6 bases from J, the gap between germline ends came to 16 bases. The germline CDR1 and CDR2 sequences are SGHDT and YYEEEE. The CDR3 loop spans 15 amino acids. The chain's CDR3 is CASSLNYAGRDGYTF. CDR3 in DNA: TGTGCCAGCAGCTTGAATTATGCGGGGCGCGATGGCTACACCTTC.

The chain uses TRBV29-1 and TRBJ1-1; D is unresolved. The CDR3 totals 15 residues. Between the trimmed V and J ends, which lost 4 bases and 0 bases, there was a span of 15 bases. Germline loops: CDR1 SQVTM, CDR2 ANQGSEA. CDR3 in amino acids: CSVVGIESLNTEAFF. The CDR3 bases are TGCAGCGTTGTTGGTATAGAGTCCCTGAACACTGAAGCTTTCTTT.

V and J are TRBV18 and TRBJ2-7, with 8 positions matching TRBD1. Per germline, CDR1 KGHSH and CDR2 LQKENI. Trimming removed 3 bases from V and 10 bases from J; junction bases left unmatched: 17. CDR3 length: 16 residues. CDR3 region: CASSPRTPGQAQLQYF. DNA for the CDR3: TGTGCCAGCTCACCCCGAACCCCGGGACAGGCCCAACTACAGTACTTC.

The chain carries TRBV25-1 and TRBJ1-2; maybe TRBD1 (5 bases). V lost 8 bases to trimming and J lost 4 bases, with 11 bases between them. Germline assignment: CDR1 MGHDK and CDR2 SYGVNS. This CDR3 has 12 amino acids. Here the CDR3 reads CASGAGGYGYTF. Here the CDR3 DNA reads TGTGCCAGCGGAGCCGGGGGCTATGGCTACACCTTC.

The chain is built from TRBV5-1 and TRBJ2-1; D may be TRBD1 (6 bases). The V end lost 2 bases, the J end lost 2 bases, and 8 bases lay between the germline ends. CDR1 and CDR2 from the germline V gene are SGHRS and YFSETQ. CDR3 length: 14 amino acids. CDR3 DNA: TGCGCCAGCAGCTTACAGGGCCCCTACAATGAGCAGTTCTTC. Amino acid sequence: CASSLQGPYNEQFF.

This clone was recorded only once. The chain couples TRBV28 to TRBJ2-7, with D uncertain. V was clipped by 5 bases and J by 4 bases, with 9 bases between them. CDR1 MDHEN and CDR2 SYDVKM come from the germline V gene. The CDR3 sequence is 12 residues long. For the CDR3, the DNA is TGTGCCAGCAGTCCCCGGAGTTACGAGCAGTACTTC. Translation gives CASSPRSYEQYF.

This rearrangement joins TRBV14 to TRBJ2-7; a weak D match, TRBD1 (6 bases). V was trimmed by 8 bases and J by 6 bases, leaving 11 bases between them. The germline gives CDR1 SGHDN, CDR2 FVKESK. The CDR3 covers 11 residues. The CDR3 nucleotides read TGTGCCAGCCGGTCAGGGGTCGAGCAGTACTTC. Its translation: CASRSGVEQYF.

DNA of the CDR3: TGTGCCACCGGGGACAGCCAGAGCTCCTACAATGAGCAGTTCTTC. This translates into CATGDSQSSYNEQFF. V gene TRBV28 combines with J gene TRBJ2-1; 7 bases are shared with TRBD1. Losses at the gene ends were 10 bases for V and 0 bases for J; bases not matched to a gene: 9. The CDR3 contains 15 residues. Germline V CDR1 and CDR2: MDHEN, SYDVKM.

This clone was observed a single time. J is TRBJ2-5 and V is TRBV6-1; the match to TRBD1 covers 10 bases. CDR1 is MNHNS and CDR2 is SASEGT in the germline V gene. V gave up 5 bases and J gave up 4 bases; unmatched junction bases: 7. This CDR3 has 15 residues. The CDR3 is CASSQDRGRIETQYF. The CDR3 bases are TGTGCCAGCAGTCAAGACAGGGGGCGGATAGAGACCCAGTACTTC.

The chain couples TRBV9 to TRBJ1-2, with D hard to call. Germline CDR1 SGDLS, CDR2 YYNGEE. The V end lost 0 bases, the J end lost 5 bases, and 8 bases lay between the germline ends. CDR3 length: 13 residues. In DNA form, the CDR3 reads TGTGCCAGCAGCGTAGCGGGTTGGTATGGCTACACCTTC. This translates into CASSVAGWYGYTF. Full variable domain (outside the CDR3, taken from reference TRBV9 and TRBJ1-2): DSGVTQTPKHLITATGQRVTLRCSPRSGDLSVYWYQQSLDQGLQFLIQYYNGEERAKGNILERFSAQQFPDLHSELNLSSLELGDSALYFCASSVAGWYGYTFGSGTRLTVV.

The chain uses TRBV27 and TRBJ2-2; D may be TRBD2 (6 bases). The CDR3 sequence is 14 residues long. V was pared by 4 bases and J by 4 bases, with 10 bases between. Germline assignment: CDR1 MNHEY and CDR2 SMNVEV (reference sequence). The CDR3 nucleotides are TGTGCCAGCAGTTGGGGGGTAGGCACCGGGGAGCTGTTTTTT. Its translation is CASSWGVGTGELFF.

There are a few counts of this clone. The rearrangement joins TRBV9 to TRBJ1-2; D uncertain. Germline CDR1 is SGDLS and CDR2 is YYNGEE. The V end was cut by 0 bases, the J end by 0 bases, with 9 bases between. The CDR3 is 15 amino acids. The CDR3 sequence is CASSVGLETNYGYTF. The CDR3, as DNA: TGTGCCAGCAGCGTAGGGTTGGAGACTAACTATGGCTACACCTTC.

CDR3 sequence reads: CASSPQVGGGEQFF. The CDR3 DNA follows: TGCGCCAGCAGCCCTCAAGTGGGGGGAGGTGAGCAGTTCTTC. The chain is built from TRBV5-1 and TRBJ2-1; D perhaps matches TRBD2 (6 bases). The CDR3 spans 14 residues. Between the trimmed V and J ends, which lost 4 bases and 9 bases, there was a span of 17 bases. From germline, CDR1 is SGHRS and CDR2 YFSETQ.

This clone was picked up a small number of times. The V and J genes are TRBV20-1 and TRBJ1-1; 7 bases match TRBD1. The trim removed 5 bases at V and 11 bases at J, leaving 8 bases unmatched. CDR1 DFQATT and CDR2 SNEGSKA come from the germline V gene (reference sequence). The CDR3 length is 11 residues. The CDR3 DNA is TGCAGTGCTGGGGACAGAGTAGAGGCTTTCTTT. It specifies CSAGDRVEAFF.